The subject of this entry is one T cell receptor (beta chain). The sample originates from a study of cytomegalovirus exposure and HLA in healthy donors. Study information: In an early release, HLA-typed donors contributed some 88 million unique TCR sequences.

The CDR3 length is 15 residues. From germline, CDR1 is SGHDT and CDR2 YYEEEE. Researchers ran the PCR with 60 Vbeta and 13 Jbeta primers. Clones were sequenced by immunoSEQ multiplex PCR, and TCRdb holds only the in-frame ones, with some missing. The sample gives under 150,000 clones, roughly 80% of which show up once; around 3.6% is in the top ten. The material sequenced was PBMCs. The chain carries TRBV5-6 and TRBJ2-5, with D possibly TRBD1 on 6 matching bases. Matching the DNA end better, TRBJ2-7 makes the J call doubtful. The origin of this receptor is a woman aged 40 to 55 in good health and CMV-seronegative. CDR3 protein: CASRRRQALGYEQYF. As DNA, the CDR3 is TGTGCCAGCAGAAGGAGACAGGCCCTTGGGTACGAGCAGTACTTC.